The clone carrying this T cell receptor beta chain was found many times. The target antigen is unknown. The CDR3 end falls 3 residues outside the read, so it is completed with the germline J gene. The data derive from a study of T cell clonality in common variable immunodeficiency. The study, taken as a whole, reports: Fewer TCRbeta clones were shared among CVID subjects than controls. Fewer deletions and N-nucleotide insertions were reportedly seen in common variable immunodeficiency TCR beta sequences. Compared with healthy controls, CVID subjects showed increased TCRbeta clonality, mostly in about a third.

CVID and control samples used equivalent genomic DNA input. Repertoires were generated with immunoSEQ multiplex PCR, while TCRdb's copy carries only in-frame clones and drops some. The sample counts approximately 52,000 clones, none seen once; the ten largest own around 3.7%. The V end was cut by 0 bases, the J end by 7 bases, with 15 bases between. CDR3 length: 15 amino acids. Germline V lookup: CDR1 DFQATT, CDR2 SNEGSKA (reference sequence). What was sequenced was peripheral blood mononuclear cells. The receptor was derived from a person aged 18 to 70 in good health. The chain joins TRBV20-1 to TRBJ1-4; no clear D gene. CDR3 sequence: CSARDMQRTGEKLFF. The sequenced CDR3 bases are TGCAGTGCTAGAGATATGCAGCGTACTGGTGAAAAA.